This T cell receptor beta chain emerged from a study of blood T cell repertoires in COVID-19. Background on the study: The cDNA or gDNA used as material had been derived from T cells, B-cell-depleted T cells, or PBMCs.

Study processing details: From reference gene primer amplification, estimates of nucleated cell counts were derived. The table came from immunoSEQ multiplex PCR; TCRdb's copy has only in-frame clones and leaves some out. For V, J and clone size, that table is used; D and trimming come from the DNA. The sample shows fewer than 350,000 clones, about nine tenths of them seen only once. Germline V gene lookup returns CDR1 MGHRA and CDR2 YSYEKL. This CDR3 spans 17 amino acids. The ends lost 3 bases at V and 6 bases at J; junction bases unmatched: 9. The gene calls are TRBV4-1 and TRBJ2-2; TRBD1 matches 11 bases. The material sequenced was peripheral blood. This TCR came from a woman aged 25 to 45 with COVID-19, enrolled during active disease. The CDR3 sequence is CASSQAPTGQGAGELFF. The CDR3 DNA sequence: TGCGCCAGCAGCCAGGCCCCTACGGGACAGGGGGCCGGGGAGCTGTTTTTT.